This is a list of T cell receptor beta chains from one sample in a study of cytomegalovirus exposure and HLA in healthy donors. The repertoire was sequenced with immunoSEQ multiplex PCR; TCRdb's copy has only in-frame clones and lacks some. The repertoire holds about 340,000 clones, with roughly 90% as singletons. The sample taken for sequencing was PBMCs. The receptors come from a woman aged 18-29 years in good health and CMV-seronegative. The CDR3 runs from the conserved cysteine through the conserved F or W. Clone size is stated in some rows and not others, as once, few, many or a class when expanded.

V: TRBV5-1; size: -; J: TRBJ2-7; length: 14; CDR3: CASSFSSGNNEQYF
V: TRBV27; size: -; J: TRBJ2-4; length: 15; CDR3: CASSQSQGSKNIQYF
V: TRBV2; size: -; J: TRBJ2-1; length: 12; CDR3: CASVSGSNEQFF
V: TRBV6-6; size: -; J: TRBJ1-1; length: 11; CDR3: CASYSPAEAFF
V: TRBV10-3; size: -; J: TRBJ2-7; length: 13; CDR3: CAISPGGLYEQYF
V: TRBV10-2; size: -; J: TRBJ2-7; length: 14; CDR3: CATSQVWGGYEQYF
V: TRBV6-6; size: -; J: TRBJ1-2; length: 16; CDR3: CASRGVLEAANYGYTF
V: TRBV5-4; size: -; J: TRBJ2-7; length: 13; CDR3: CASSRDSIYEQYF
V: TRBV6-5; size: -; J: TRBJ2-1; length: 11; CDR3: CASSYKGGEFF
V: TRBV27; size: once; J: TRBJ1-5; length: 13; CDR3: CASSFNRDQPQHF
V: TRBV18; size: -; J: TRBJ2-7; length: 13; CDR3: CASSPQGNYEQYF
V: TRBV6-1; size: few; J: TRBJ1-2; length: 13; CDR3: CASRSQGSYGYTF
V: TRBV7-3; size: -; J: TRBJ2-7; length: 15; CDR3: CASSLTGDRSYEQYF
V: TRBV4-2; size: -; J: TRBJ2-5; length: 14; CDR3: CASSLDRAQETQYF
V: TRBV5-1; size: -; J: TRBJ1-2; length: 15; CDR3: CASSSGPGQGDGYTF
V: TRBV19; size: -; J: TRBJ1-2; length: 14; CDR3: CASSRTGVPYGYTF
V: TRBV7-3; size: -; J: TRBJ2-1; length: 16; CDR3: CASSSQGTGNYNEQFF